What follows are 25 T cell receptor beta chains derived from one specimen sequenced in a study of STAT5B mutations in CD4+ large granular lymphocyte leukemia (dated by TCRdb to the early 2020s). The library was generated by the immunoSEQ multiplex PCR assay. The clones in this table, taken by TCRdb from immuneACCESS, are in-frame only. Not every clone is retained; where verified, under half of the shortfall comes from an unresolved V gene, and the cause of the rest is unknown. For this sample the table gives more than 4,000 clones, of which roughly 88% were detected only once. The ten largest clones capture 75% of the sample. The material sequenced was PBMCs. The receptors come from a man in his forties with CD4+ T-cell large granular lymphocyte leukemia.

The J gene is TRBJ2-6, the V gene TRBV5-5; possibly TRBD2 for D (5 bases). V shed 7 bases and J shed 0 bases, with 14 bases lying between them. Germline assignment: CDR1 SGHKS and CDR2 YYEKEE (reference sequence). The CDR3 has 16 amino acids. CDR3 DNA: TGTGCCAGCCACTTTTCCCGGGGCTCTGGGGCCAACGTCCTGACTTTC. It specifies CASHFSRGSGANVLTF.

The table lists this clone with a count of one. The genes are TRBV7-6 and TRBJ2-7, with D perhaps matching TRBD1 or TRBD2 (7 bases each). From germline, CDR1 is SGHVS and CDR2 FNYEAQ. This CDR3 region has 13 residues. V lost 5 bases to trimming and J lost 5 bases, with 13 bases between them. CDR3 loop: CASSLRGGNEQYF. The CDR3, as DNA: TGTGCCAGCAGCCTCAGGGGGGGTAACGAGCAGTACTTC. The full variable domain, in which reference TRBV7-6 and TRBJ2-7 provide the parts outside the CDR3, is GAGVSQSPRYKVTKRGQDVALRCDPISGHVSLYWYRQALGQGPEFLTYFNYEAQQDKSGLPNDRFSAERPEGSISTLTIQRTEQRDSAMYRCASSLRGGNEQYFGPGTRLTVT.

The V gene is TRBV11-2, the J gene TRBJ1-2; 8 bases match TRBD1. CDR3 length: 13 residues. The V gene end was trimmed by 6 bases and the J gene end by 10 bases; junction bases not matched to a gene: 10. Per the germline V gene, CDR1 is SGHAT and CDR2 is FQNNGV. CDR3 protein: CASRIQGEIHYTF. In DNA, the CDR3 is TGTGCCAGCAGGATACAGGGGGAAATACACTACACCTTC. The full variable domain, its missing parts supplied by reference TRBV11-2 and TRBJ1-2, is EAGVAQSPRYKIIEKRQSVAFWCNPISGHATLYWYQQILGQGPKLLIQFQNNGVVDDSQLPKDRFSAERLKGVDSTLKIQPAKLEDSAVYLCASRIQGEIHYTFGSGTRLTVV.

The chain combines TRBV30 with TRBJ1-1; D is unclear. The CDR3 has 14 amino acids. The germline V and J ends were trimmed by 3 bases and 1 base, with 12 bases remaining between them. The germline gives CDR1 GTSNPN, CDR2 SVGIG (reference sequence). CDR3 nucleotides: TGTGCCTGGAGGCGTGGCGGACCGAACACTGAAGCTTTCTTT. It specifies CAWRRGGPNTEAFF.

The chain combines TRBV11-3 with TRBJ2-1; D uncertain. The CDR3 contains 17 residues. Per germline, CDR1 SGHNT and CDR2 YENEEA. The germline V and J ends were trimmed by 0 bases and 1 base, with 13 bases remaining between them. This CDR3 reads CASSLDGRPPSYNEQFF. For the CDR3, the DNA is TGTGCCAGCAGCTTAGATGGCAGGCCCCCATCCTACAATGAGCAGTTCTTC.

The V and J genes are TRBV11-2 and TRBJ2-1, with TRBD2 matching over 13 bases. Losses at the gene ends were 6 bases for V and 4 bases for J; bases not matched to a gene: 3. The CDR3 has 15 residues. Germline loops: CDR1 SGHAT, CDR2 FQNNGV. CDR3 bases: TGTGCCAGCAGTTTACTAGCGGGGGGGTACAATGAGCAGTTCTTC. Translated: CASSLLAGGYNEQFF.

The gene calls are TRBV19 and TRBJ1-1; D is unclear. The germline V and J ends were trimmed by 5 bases and 0 bases, with 7 bases remaining between them. The length of the CDR3 is 13 residues. Germline V lookup: CDR1 LNHDA, CDR2 SQIVND (reference sequence). This CDR3 is CASSFKVNTEAFF. The CDR3 DNA is TGTGCCAGTAGTTTTAAAGTGAACACTGAAGCTTTCTTT.

V and J are TRBV27 and TRBJ2-7; 8 bases fit TRBD1. Germline CDR1 is MNHEY and CDR2 is SMNVEV (reference sequence). CDR3 length equals 14 residues. Losses at the gene ends were 3 bases for V and 6 bases for J; bases not matched to a gene: 7. The CDR3 loop is CASSLGQGAGEQYF. The CDR3 bases are TGTGCCAGCAGTTTGGGCCAGGGGGCGGGCGAGCAGTACTTC.

This clone was seen only a few times. The chain recombines TRBV5-1 with TRBJ1-1; 7 nucleotides match TRBD1. Germline assignment: CDR1 SGHRS and CDR2 YFSETQ. V was pared by 1 base and J by 2 bases, with 8 bases of the junction left unmatched. The CDR3 runs 16 residues. The CDR3 reads CASSLLQGRGNTEAFF. The DNA for the CDR3 is TGCGCCAGCAGCTTGTTACAGGGGAGAGGAAACACTGAAGCTTTCTTT.

This chain links TRBV4-1 with TRBJ2-2; 8 bases fit TRBD2. The V gene's germline CDR1 is MGHRA and CDR2 YSYEKL. J was trimmed by 4 bases and V by 1 base; bases with no gene match: 5. The CDR3 runs to 16 residues. This CDR3 reads CASSQGQLAVTGELFF. Here the CDR3 DNA reads TGCGCCAGCAGCCAAGGACAACTAGCGGTCACCGGGGAGCTGTTTTTT.

The CDR3 bases are TGTGCCAGCAGCGTAAACCAGCAAGAGACCCAGTACTTC. As protein: CASSVNQQETQYF. V and J are TRBV11-3 and TRBJ2-5, with no clear D. The germline V and J ends were trimmed by 5 bases and 2 bases, with 9 bases remaining between them. This CDR3 is built from 13 residues. Germline CDR1 is SGHNT and CDR2 is YENEEA.

This chain's CDR3 is CAWTGGGQWQETQYF. CDR3 sequence (DNA): TGTGCCTGGACCGGGGGGGGCCAGTGGCAAGAGACCCAGTACTTC. J is TRBJ2-5 and V is TRBV30; 8 bases line up with TRBD2. Germline trimming cut 4 bases from V and 2 bases from J; bases unmatched to any gene: 9. Germline CDR1 and CDR2: GTSNPN and SVGIG (reference sequence). The CDR3 is 15 residues long.

This clone was seen a single time. The chain is built from TRBV5-4 and TRBJ1-2; no clear D gene. The CDR3 contains 15 residues. Germline assignment: CDR1 SGHNT and CDR2 YYREEE (reference sequence). The V end lost 0 bases, the J end lost 2 bases, and 11 bases lay between the germline ends. The CDR3 region is CASSLAGRTNYGYTF. CDR3 coding DNA: TGTGCCAGCAGCTTGGCTGGCAGGACCAACTATGGCTACACCTTC.

The gene calls are TRBV6-5 and TRBJ1-3; D possibly corresponds to TRBD1 (5 bases). Germline V gives CDR1 MNHEY, CDR2 SVGAGI. Trimming removed 6 bases at V and 0 bases at J, with 12 bases between. The CDR3 has 15 amino acids. CDR3 DNA: TGTGCCAGCAGCTGGGACCGAAGCTCTGGAAACACCATATATTTT. Translation: CASSWDRSSGNTIYF.

This clone was seen a few times. This chain connects TRBV5-1 to TRBJ1-2; D gene uncertain. With 0 bases removed from V and 0 bases from J, the gap between germline ends came to 3 bases. The CDR3 extends over 13 amino acids. Germline CDR1 reads SGHRS; CDR2 reads YFSETQ. The CDR3 nucleotides read TGCGCCAGCAGCTTGGGCCCTAACTATGGCTACACCTTC. Encoded protein: CASSLGPNYGYTF.

The V call is TRBV9, the J call TRBJ2-1; D tentatively fits TRBD1 or TRBD2 (5 bases each). V was shortened by 4 bases and J by 4 bases, with 15 bases between the two germline ends. The CDR3 has 15 residues. Germline CDR1 reads SGDLS; CDR2 reads YYNGEE. CDR3 DNA sequence: TGTGCCAGCAGCTCCCGGGACGCGCCTTACAATGAGCAGTTCTTC. Its protein product is CASSSRDAPYNEQFF.

This clone was picked up one time. The chain employs TRBV11-3 and TRBJ2-2; D may be TRBD1 (6 bases). The CDR3 is 16 amino acids. V lost 6 bases, J lost 1 base, and 15 bases lay in between. Germline assignment: CDR1 SGHNT and CDR2 YENEEA. The DNA of the CDR3 is TGTGCCAGCAGTAGGAGACAGGCTCTGAACACCGGGGAGCTGTTTTTT. Residues: CASSRRQALNTGELFF. Supplemented by reference TRBV11-3 and TRBJ2-2, the full variable domain reads EAGVVQSPRYKIIEKKQPVAFWCNPISGHNTLYWYLQNLGQGPELLIRYENEEAVDDSQLPKDRFSAERLKGVDSTLKIQPAELGDSAVYLCASSRRQALNTGELFFGEGSRLTVL.

V gene TRBV11-2 combines with J gene TRBJ1-5, with D tentatively TRBD1 (5 bases). Looked up from germline, CDR1 is SGHAT and CDR2 is FQNNGV. The CDR3 length is 16 residues. V gave up 0 bases and J gave up 7 bases, with 16 bases separating them. As DNA, the CDR3 is TGTGCCAGCAGCTTAGACGGGGTCAGGGTTGGCCAGCCCCAGCATTTT. It codes for CASSLDGVRVGQPQHF.

The V gene is TRBV4-1, the J gene TRBJ1-4; 9 bases match TRBD1. The CDR3 is 19 amino acids. With V trimmed by 0 bases and J by 9 bases, 17 bases remained unmatched. The germline V gene has CDR1 MGHRA and CDR2 YSYEKL. The CDR3 coding sequence is TGCGCCAGCAGCCAAGATTCCCCCACCGGAGGGACAGGGAGCAAAAAACTGTTTTTT. Protein: CASSQDSPTGGTGSKKLFF.

This chain connects TRBV6-1 to TRBJ2-1; TRBD1 might be the D (6 bases). Germline CDR1 is MNHNS and CDR2 is SASEGT. The CDR3 contains 15 residues. Trimming cost V 0 bases and J 13 bases, with 19 bases left between them. CDR3 nucleotides: TGTGCCAGCAGTGAAGCGGGTAAACCCCCAGGGGATCAGTTCTTC. Translation gives CASSEAGKPPGDQFF.

The V gene is TRBV27, the J gene TRBJ1-4; D unclear. This CDR3 is 14 amino acids long. Trimming stripped 6 bases from V and 3 bases from J, with 11 bases between. Germline assignment: CDR1 MNHEY and CDR2 SMNVEV (reference sequence). The CDR3 region is CASSSTRANEKLFF. In DNA, the CDR3 is TGTGCCAGCAGCTCGACAAGGGCTAATGAAAAACTGTTTTTT.

This clone was counted only a few times. The V call is TRBV4-2, the J call TRBJ2-7, with no clear D. The CDR3 sequence is 15 residues long. Trimming cost V 1 base and J 0 bases, with 10 bases left between them. Germline V lookup: CDR1 LGHNA, CDR2 YNFKEQ. CDR3 coding DNA: TGTGCCAGCAGCCAAGGAAGCCAGGACTCCTACGAGCAGTACTTC. As protein: CASSQGSQDSYEQYF.

This chain connects TRBV10-3 to TRBJ1-5; TRBD1 agrees at 7 bases. The germline V gene has CDR1 ENHRY and CDR2 SYGVKD. J was trimmed by 4 bases and V by 3 bases; bases with no gene match: 9. CDR3 length equals 16 residues. CDR3 amino acids: CAISETAGGSNQPQHF. The DNA for the CDR3 is TGTGCCATCAGTGAAACGGCAGGGGGATCAAATCAGCCCCAGCATTTT.

The genes are TRBV11-3 and TRBJ2-5; a possible D gene is TRBD2 (7 bases). The germline V gene encodes CDR1 SGHNT and CDR2 YENEEA. CDR3 length: 16 amino acids. The V end was cut by 4 bases, the J end by 0 bases, with 15 bases between. DNA for the CDR3: TGTGCCAGCAGCTCGGGGGGCGGAGTGTACCAAGAGACCCAGTACTTC. This codes for CASSSGGGVYQETQYF. The whole variable domain, remainder taken from reference TRBV11-3 and TRBJ2-5, is EAGVVQSPRYKIIEKKQPVAFWCNPISGHNTLYWYLQNLGQGPELLIRYENEEAVDDSQLPKDRFSAERLKGVDSTLKIQPAELGDSAVYLCASSSGGGVYQETQYFGPGTRLLVL.

The chain couples TRBV11-2 to TRBJ1-1; D remains ambiguous. The V gene's germline CDR1 is SGHAT and CDR2 FQNNGV. This CDR3 contains 13 residues. Trimming took 3 bases from V and 7 from J, leaving 12 bases between them. In DNA form, the CDR3 reads TGTGCCAGCAGCTTTAGACTCGGAGGTGAAGCTTTCTTT. The encoded protein is CASSFRLGGEAFF.